The rows below give T cell receptor beta chains drawn from one sample of a study of identical twins. In TCRdb, the 5' RACE reads were re-called with MiXCR into one record per CDR3 protein. This sample carries over 200,000 distinct CDR3 sequences, 10% of them seen once, and the ten largest clones take roughly 10%. The sample consisted of memory T cells sorted from blood. These receptors all come from a man between 50 and 59 years old in good health. Both conserved end residues are part of each CDR3. A D gene is named only where the DNA matches it firmly. The listing skips clone size in some rows; elsewhere it reads once, few, many or a size class.

V gene,clone size,J gene,D gene,CDR3 length,CDR3 DNA,CDR3 protein
TRBV10-3,few,TRBJ2-3,.,19,TGTGCCATCAGTGTGCGGGACAGAGATTTACAACAGCTCACAGATACGCAGTATTTT,CAISVRDRDLQQLTDTQYF
TRBV5-5,.,TRBJ1-5,.,14,TGTGCCAGCAGCGCCGCCGACCAAAATCAGCCCCAGCATTTT,CASSAADQNQPQHF
TRBV6-2/TRBV6-3,many,TRBJ1-6,.,16,TGTGCCACCCGACCGACGGGGGGGTCGGATAATTCACCCCTCCACTTT,CATRPTGGSDNSPLHF
TRBV5-1,many,TRBJ2-7,.,14,TGCGCCAGCAGCCCAGGACAATTTGGGGACGAGCAGTACTTC,CASSPGQFGDEQYF
TRBV5-6,.,TRBJ1-2,.,14,TGTGCCAGCAGCTCCCCCCGGGAGACTTATGGCTACACCTTC,CASSSPRETYGYTF
TRBV5-1,.,TRBJ2-1,TRBD2,16,TGCGCCAGCAGCGCCGGGACTAGCGGGAGTTACAATGAGCAGTTCTTC,CASSAGTSGSYNEQFF
TRBV28,few,TRBJ1-1,TRBD1,15,TGTGCCAGCAAAACAGGGGGCGCAGTAGGAACTGAAGCTTTCTTT,CASKTGGAVGTEAFF
TRBV6-2/TRBV6-3,many,TRBJ1-1,.,14,TGTGCCAGCAGGACCCCCGAGGTGAACACTGAAGCTTTCTTT,CASRTPEVNTEAFF
TRBV5-6,many,TRBJ2-5,TRBD2,17,TGTGCCAGCAGCTTCTTGACTAGCGGGGCCCTCGGGGAGACCCAGTACTTC,CASSFLTSGALGETQYF
TRBV3-1,.,TRBJ2-1,TRBD2,17,TGTGCCAGCAGCCGAACTAGCGGGGGGGCTCTCTACAATGAGCAGTTCTTC,CASSRTSGGALYNEQFF
TRBV4-3,many,TRBJ2-1,TRBD2,17,TGCGCCAGCAGCCATCAGTGGGGCGGGAGCTCCTACAATGAGCAGTTCTTC,CASSHQWGGSSYNEQFF
TRBV7-8,few,TRBJ1-6,TRBD1,15,TGTGCCAGCAGCACCCACAGGGGAGGTAATTCACCCCTCCACTTT,CASSTHRGGNSPLHF
TRBV27,many,TRBJ2-4,.,14,TGTGCCAGAACAACAGGGTTAGCCAAAAACATTCAGTACTTC,CARTTGLAKNIQYF
TRBV28,many,TRBJ2-1,.,15,TGTGCCAGCAGGTCAACAGGGTTACTTGACAATGAGCAGTTCTTC,CASRSTGLLDNEQFF
TRBV6-1,few,TRBJ2-1,.,15,TGTGCCAGCAAAGTAACAGGGAGCTCCTACAATGAGCAGTTCTTC,CASKVTGSSYNEQFF
TRBV9,.,TRBJ2-2,TRBD2,14,TGTGCCAGCAGCGGCGGGAGTAGGTCTGGGGAGCTGTTTTTT,CASSGGSRSGELFF
TRBV24-1,.,TRBJ2-5,.,14,TGTGCCACCAGTGACCGTCTCCTCGGGGAGACCCAGTACTTC,CATSDRLLGETQYF
TRBV15,few,TRBJ2-5,TRBD2,15,TGTGCCACCCAGGGAGGGGCAGGCTCGGGGGAGACCCAGTACTTC,CATQGGAGSGETQYF
TRBV3-1,.,TRBJ2-3,TRBD2,16,TGTGCCAGCAGCCAGGCGGGAGGGCCCTCGACAGATACGCAGTATTTT,CASSQAGGPSTDTQYF
TRBV13,few,TRBJ2-7,.,15,TGTGCCAGCAGCCCCCGGGGTAGCGGCCCTCTCGAGCAGTACTTC,CASSPRGSGPLEQYF
TRBV12-3/TRBV12-4,.,TRBJ2-3,.,14,TGTGCCAGCAGTTTCGCGGGATACACAGATACGCAGTATTTT,CASSFAGYTDTQYF
TRBV7-9,few,TRBJ1-1,.,12,TGTGCCAGCACCCCGGGGGATACTGAAGCTTTCTTT,CASTPGDTEAFF
TRBV18,few,TRBJ2-1,.,14,TGTGCCAGCTCACCACCGAGTCGGGTGAATGAGCAGTTCTTC,CASSPPSRVNEQFF
TRBV20-1,.,TRBJ2-3,TRBD1,14,TGCAGTGCTAGGAACAGGGGTTTCACAGATACGCAGTATTTT,CSARNRGFTDTQYF